Below are 32 T cell receptor beta chains sequenced from a single sample in a study of shared clonotypes between healthy human individuals. Sequenced by immunoSEQ multiplex PCR; TCRdb stores in-frame clones only, minus some. Found here are fewer than 3 million clones, 85% to 95% of them singletons; the top ten hold 0.37%. The source material was naive CD4+ T cells from PBMCs. Sample subset: CD45RA+ positively selected. These receptor sequences come from a man between 18 and 35 years old in good health. Some clones in this sample may be carry-over from other donors' samples.

The genes are TRBV6-6 and TRBJ2-5; no definite D call. Germline-derived CDR1 and CDR2 are MNHNY and SVGAGI (reference sequence). The CDR3 spans 15 residues. V lost 7 bases, J lost 2 bases, and 17 bases lay in between. DNA of the CDR3: TGTGCCAGCACCTTCAGGCCTGGGGTACAAGAGACCCAGTACTTC. This encodes CASTFRPGVQETQYF.

The chain joins TRBV28 to TRBJ1-2; D is unresolved. Germline CDR1 is MDHEN and CDR2 is SYDVKM. V shed 1 base and J shed 9 bases, with 15 bases lying between them. The length of the CDR3 is 14 residues. Written as DNA, the CDR3 is TGTGCCAGCAGTTTATCCGGGAAATTTAGCAGCTACACCTTC. Its protein is CASSLSGKFSSYTF.

The chain joins TRBV30 to TRBJ2-2, with unresolved D. The CDR3 is 15 amino acids. Germline V gene data show CDR1 as GTSNPN and CDR2 as SVGIG (reference sequence). V was pared by 0 bases and J by 5 bases, with 13 bases between. In DNA form, the CDR3 reads TGTGCCTGGAGTGTACGTGGGATGCTAACCGGGGAGCTGTTTTTT. Residues: CAWSVRGMLTGELFF.

V is TRBV6-6 and J is TRBJ1-5; no clear D gene. Germline CDR1 reads MNHNY; CDR2 reads SVGAGI (reference sequence). The length of the CDR3 is 15 residues. V gave up 2 bases and J gave up 1 base, with 9 bases separating them. The DNA of the CDR3 is TGTGCCAGCAGTTACAAGGCAGAGAGCAATCAGCCCCAGCATTTT. Protein: CASSYKAESNQPQHF.

The chain joins TRBV6-1 to TRBJ2-7; no clear D. Trimming took 0 bases from V and 2 from J, leaving 11 bases between them. Germline V gene lookup returns CDR1 MNHNS and CDR2 SASEGT. The CDR3 extends over 15 amino acids. The CDR3 is CASSEAKALAYEQYF. CDR3 sequence (DNA): TGTGCCAGCAGTGAAGCAAAGGCCTTGGCCTACGAGCAGTACTTC.

V gene TRBV25-1 combines with J gene TRBJ1-2; no clear D. The germline V and J ends were trimmed by 5 bases and 2 bases, with 9 bases remaining between them. CDR1 and CDR2 from the germline V gene are MGHDK and SYGVNS. The CDR3 totals 13 residues. CDR3 DNA: TGTGCCAGCAGTCTAACAAAGAACTATGGCTACACCTTC. Its translation: CASSLTKNYGYTF.

The chain combines TRBV5-4 with TRBJ2-1; no definite D call. This CDR3 region has 15 residues. The germline CDR1 and CDR2 sequences are SGHNT and YYREEE (reference sequence). V dropped 0 bases and J dropped 0 bases, with 7 bases sitting between them. CDR3 sequence reads: CASSLAWSSYNEQFF. DNA for the CDR3: TGTGCCAGCAGCTTGGCTTGGAGCTCCTACAATGAGCAGTTCTTC.

Remarks on this clone: At one of its ends the junction is not consistent with the germline gene, which may arise from a read error. The same CDR3 can be traced to other DNA sequences in this sample. This chain links TRBV6-1 with TRBJ1-2; D gene unclear. Germline CDR1 is MNHNS and CDR2 is SASEGT. The CDR3 extends over 13 amino acids. CDR3 region: CASSEGANYGYTF. In DNA form, the CDR3 reads TGTGCCAGCAGCGAAGGTGCTAACTATGGCTACACCTTC.

The table lists this clone with a count of one. V and J are TRBV5-4 and TRBJ2-2; 9 positions match TRBD2. Germline assignment: CDR1 SGHNT and CDR2 YYREEE (reference sequence). CDR3 length: 16 residues. Trimming removed 10 bases from V and 7 bases from J; junction bases left unmatched: 17. CDR3 coding DNA: TGTGCCGTCGGGGGTAGCGGGAGTAATCATCTCGGGGAGCTGTTTTTT. It yields the protein CAVGGSGSNHLGELFF.

The rearrangement links TRBV2 to TRBJ2-3; TRBD2 matches at 8 bases. The germline gives CDR1 SNHLY, CDR2 FYNNEI. The V and J ends lost 7 bases and 6 bases, in that order; junction bases with no gene match: 9. This CDR3 is 14 amino acids long. The CDR3: CASMGGTSVDTQYF. For the CDR3, the DNA is TGTGCCAGCATGGGAGGGACTAGTGTCGATACGCAGTATTTT.

The chain carries TRBV6-5 and TRBJ1-2, with D perhaps matching TRBD1 (5 bases). The germline V gene encodes CDR1 MNHEY and CDR2 SVGAGI. V was pared by 8 bases and J by 8 bases, with 12 bases between. The CDR3 extends over 11 amino acids. The chain's CDR3 is CASGTRRGYTF. The CDR3 bases are TGTGCCAGCGGGACTCGGCGCGGCTACACCTTC.

The chain recombines TRBV5-1 with TRBJ2-1; 9 positions agree with TRBD2. With 2 bases clipped from V and 2 bases from J, the junction kept 5 bases outside the gene matches. Germline CDR1 SGHRS, CDR2 YFSETQ. The CDR3 consists of 16 residues. The CDR3 DNA reads as TGCGCCAGCAGCTTTCGATCTAGCGGGGCCTACAATGAGCAGTTCTTC. Its protein is CASSFRSSGAYNEQFF.

The V and J genes are TRBV14 and TRBJ2-7, with D uncertain. The CDR3 length is 17 residues. V shed 4 bases and J shed 3 bases, with 22 bases lying between them. The V gene's germline CDR1 is SGHDN and CDR2 FVKESK. This CDR3 reads CASSPTRVDPHIYEQYF. CDR3 in DNA: TGTGCCAGCAGCCCTACCCGGGTGGATCCTCATATCTACGAGCAGTACTTC.

This clone was counted once. J is TRBJ1-1 and V is TRBV4-2; D not resolved. This CDR3 spans 15 amino acids. The V gene lost 1 base and the J gene lost 1 base, with 10 bases spanning the gap. From germline, CDR1 is LGHNA and CDR2 YNFKEQ. The CDR3: CASSQVERANTEAFF. The CDR3 DNA reads as TGTGCCAGCAGCCAAGTTGAGAGAGCGAACACTGAAGCTTTCTTT.

Here the CDR3 DNA reads TGTGCCAGCAGACGGGCCAGTGGCGGAAATTACAATGAGCAGTTCTTC. Protein product: CASRRASGGNYNEQFF. J is TRBJ2-1 and V is TRBV6-4, with D unresolved. Per the germline V gene, CDR1 is MRHNA and CDR2 is SNTAGT. V was shortened by 6 bases and J by 4 bases, with 19 bases between the two germline ends. The CDR3 is made up of 16 amino acids.

This clone was picked up one time. The chain combines TRBV28 with TRBJ2-7; D assignment may be TRBD1 or TRBD2 (5 bases each). Germline assignment: CDR1 MDHEN and CDR2 SYDVKM. The CDR3 extends over 15 amino acids. Trimming stripped 2 bases from V and 3 bases from J, with 14 bases between. The CDR3 protein is CASSLIGTGFYEQYF. CDR3 nucleotides: TGTGCCAGCAGTTTAATCGGGACGGGGTTCTACGAGCAGTACTTC.

The V call is TRBV5-1, the J call TRBJ2-3; D is unresolved. CDR3 size: 15 residues. Germline CDR1 and CDR2: SGHRS and YFSETQ. V lost 1 base, J lost 1 base, and 10 bases lay in between. In DNA form, the CDR3 reads TGCGCCAGCAGCTTGCGTAGGTCCGGCACAGATACGCAGTATTTT. It specifies CASSLRRSGTDTQYF. Looking up the rest from reference TRBV5-1 and TRBJ2-3 gives the full variable domain: KAGVTQTPRYLIKTRGQQVTLSCSPISGHRSVSWYQQTPGQGLQFLFEYFSETQRNKGNFPGRFSGRQFSNSRSEMNVSTLELGDSALYLCASSLRRSGTDTQYFGPGTRLTVL.

As concerns this clone: Other nucleotide sequences from this sample produce the same CDR3. The rearrangement links TRBV7-2 to TRBJ2-7, with D possibly matching TRBD2 (5 bases). The V gene's germline CDR1 is SGHTA and CDR2 FQGNSA. The CDR3 spans 14 residues. Trimming took off 5 bases at V and 2 bases at J, with 13 bases between the two ends. DNA of the CDR3: TGTGCCAGCAGCCTCGGTCGGGGAGCCTACGAGCAGTACTTC. As protein: CASSLGRGAYEQYF.

The rearrangement joins TRBV6-1 to TRBJ1-5; 7 nucleotides line up with TRBD1. The V segment lost 7 bases and the J segment 5 bases; nucleotides outside the gene matches: 2. In germline, CDR1 is MNHNS, CDR2 SASEGT. The length of the CDR3 is 12 residues. The DNA for the CDR3 is TGTGCCAGCAAGACAGGGTATCAGCCCCAGCATTTT. Translation: CASKTGYQPQHF.

J is TRBJ2-2 and V is TRBV28, with 7 positions matching TRBD1. The trim removed 6 bases at V and 5 bases at J, leaving 6 bases unmatched. This CDR3 region has 14 residues. The germline gives CDR1 MDHEN, CDR2 SYDVKM. The CDR3 DNA sequence: TGTGCCAGCAGGATGACAGGGTCAACCGGGGAGCTGTTTTTT. Amino acid sequence: CASRMTGSTGELFF.

The chain has TRBV4-2 and TRBJ1-6, with D possibly TRBD1 on 5 matching bases. The ends were cut back, 3 bases at V and 7 bases at J, with 13 bases in the middle. This CDR3 has 15 amino acids. Germline V lookup: CDR1 LGHNA, CDR2 YNFKEQ. The chain's CDR3 is CASSQFDSLNSPLHF. CDR3 in DNA: TGTGCCAGCAGCCAGTTCGACAGTCTCAATTCACCCCTCCACTTT.

The chain uses TRBV2 and TRBJ2-5, with D possibly being TRBD2 (6 bases). V was trimmed by 1 base and J by 4 bases, leaving 19 bases between them. Germline V gene data show CDR1 as SNHLY and CDR2 as FYNNEI. The CDR3 spans 17 residues. The CDR3 protein is CASSEVEVGRGAETQYF. Here the CDR3 DNA reads TGTGCCAGCAGTGAAGTTGAGGTGGGGCGGGGAGCAGAGACCCAGTACTTC.

This chain joins TRBV2 and TRBJ2-5, with D perhaps matching TRBD2 (6 bases). The CDR3 has 15 residues. The germline CDR1 and CDR2 sequences are SNHLY and FYNNEI. V lost 2 bases to trimming and J lost 5 bases, with 15 bases between them. CDR3 loop: CASSERRGVVETQYF. CDR3 in DNA: TGTGCCAGCAGTGAAAGGAGGGGAGTTGTGGAGACCCAGTACTTC. The full variable domain, its missing parts supplied by reference TRBV2 and TRBJ2-5, is EPEVTQTPSHQVTQMGQEVILRCVPISNHLYFYWYRQILGQKVEFLVSFYNNEISEKSEIFDDQFSVERPDGSNFTLKIRSTKLEDSAMYFCASSERRGVVETQYFGPGTRLLVL.

The rearrangement uses TRBV18 and TRBJ2-5; 9 nucleotides match TRBD2. From germline, CDR1 is KGHSH and CDR2 LQKENI. There are 16 residues in the CDR3. With 1 base clipped from V and 4 bases from J, the junction kept 7 bases outside the gene matches. CDR3: CASSPLSGSRSETQYF. CDR3 bases: TGTGCCAGCTCACCACTTAGCGGGAGTCGATCAGAGACCCAGTACTTC.

About this clone: This specimen includes other DNA sequences encoding the same CDR3. The chain uses TRBV6-1 and TRBJ2-6, with D perhaps TRBD1 (6 bases). CDR1 MNHNS and CDR2 SASEGT come from the germline V gene. V was shortened by 4 bases and J by 0 bases, with 10 bases between the two germline ends. The CDR3 runs to 16 residues. In nucleotides, the CDR3 is TGTGCCAGCAGTGGGACAGCGAGCTCTGGGGCCAACGTCCTGACTTTC. Amino acid sequence: CASSGTASSGANVLTF.

Details on this clone: The sample has other DNA sequences that encode this CDR3 too. V is TRBV7-3 and J is TRBJ2-3; 11 positions match TRBD2. V trimming: 5 bases; J trimming: 6 bases; junction bases outside the gene matches: 4. CDR1 is SGHTA, CDR2 FQGTGA, per germline. The CDR3 contains 14 residues. CDR3 loop: CASSLLAGVDTQYF. The CDR3 coding sequence is TGTGCCAGCAGCCTACTAGCGGGAGTCGATACGCAGTATTTT.

The chain has TRBV6-5 and TRBJ1-2; D possibly corresponds to TRBD1 (6 bases). Germline CDR1 reads MNHEY; CDR2 reads SVGAGI. The CDR3 has 14 amino acids. V gave up 2 bases and J gave up 8 bases, with 15 bases separating them. The CDR3 nucleotides read TGTGCCAGCAGTTACACAGGGAGTGGGCTGGGCTACACCTTC. It codes for CASSYTGSGLGYTF.

A note on this clone: Other DNA sequences of this sample code for an identical CDR3. This chain connects TRBV5-1 to TRBJ2-2; TRBD2 matches at 7 bases. V gave up 0 bases and J gave up 0 bases; unmatched junction bases: 2. Germline V gene data show CDR1 as SGHRS and CDR2 as YFSETQ. This CDR3 region has 16 residues. The CDR3 loop is CASSLVAGANTGELFF. The CDR3 DNA follows: TGCGCCAGCAGCTTGGTGGCGGGGGCGAACACCGGGGAGCTGTTTTTT.

This clone was seen once. The CDR3 loop reads CASSNRRTGEQFF. The CDR3 nucleotides read TGTGCCAGCAGCAACCGAAGGACAGGAGAGCAGTTCTTC. This chain uses TRBV5-8 with TRBJ2-1; 7 bases are a match to TRBD1. CDR1 is SGHTS and CDR2 is YDEGEE in the germline V gene. This CDR3 contains 13 residues. V trimming: 4 bases; J trimming: 10 bases; junction bases outside the gene matches: 8.

This clone was seen once. The rearrangement links TRBV29-1 to TRBJ2-1; D is unresolved. Germline assignment: CDR1 SQVTM and CDR2 ANQGSEA. V was cut by 6 bases and J by 1 base, with 4 bases left in between. CDR3 size: 11 residues. This chain's CDR3 is CSVQSYNEQFF. The CDR3 DNA sequence: TGCAGCGTACAATCCTACAATGAGCAGTTCTTC.

The V call is TRBV6-6, the J call TRBJ1-1; D perhaps matches TRBD1 (6 bases). Germline V gene lookup returns CDR1 MNHNY and CDR2 SVGAGI (reference sequence). V was trimmed by 2 bases and J by 8 bases, leaving 18 bases between them. The CDR3 runs to 15 residues. The CDR3 spells CASSYLSRGDLEAFF. The CDR3 DNA is TGTGCCAGCAGTTACCTCTCCAGGGGAGACTTAGAAGCTTTCTTT.

The V gene is TRBV29-1, the J gene TRBJ1-2, with 9 bases fitting TRBD1. V shed 4 bases, J shed 8 bases, and the junction held 2 bases outside the gene matches. Per germline, CDR1 SQVTM and CDR2 ANQGSEA. The CDR3 runs to 11 residues. Written as DNA, the CDR3 is TGCAGCGTTGGACAGGGGGAAGGCTACACCTTC. This encodes CSVGQGEGYTF.